The present TCR beta chain was sequenced within a study of blood T cell repertoires in COVID-19. Study-level background: Sites in the United States, Italy and Spain provided acute and convalescent COVID-19 samples.

How the authors handled the data: Quantification of nucleated cells was approximated via reference gene primer amplification. TCRdb's copy holds only in-frame clones and misses some; the assay was immunoSEQ multiplex PCR. V and J calls and clone size are given by that table; D and trimming were obtained from the DNA. The profile shows 300,000 to 350,000 clones, approximately 88% of them singletons. V was clipped by 10 bases and J by 7 bases; unmatched bases: 6. The CDR3 is made up of 12 amino acids. Germline V gene sequence: CDR1 MNHEY, CDR2 SVGAGI. The chain joins TRBV6-5 to TRBJ1-5; 8 bases are a match to TRBD1. The source material was PBMCs or T cells enriched from blood (not recorded which). This TCR was recovered from a man aged 25 to 45 who had recovered from COVID-19. CDR3 nucleotides: TGTGCCACGGGGACAGGATACCAGCCCCAGCATTTT. Translated: CATGTGYQPQHF.